This TCR beta chain was recovered during a study of T cell repertoires in cytomegalovirus infection. V gave up 5 bases and J gave up 3 bases, with 11 bases separating them. The CDR3 spans 14 residues. Germline V gene lookup returns CDR1 SGHVS and CDR2 FNYEAQ. TCRdb used MiXCR to reprocess the reads, holding one entry per CDR3 protein. The sample has 500,000 to 600,000 distinct CDR3 sequences, 16% seen once. In its sample, this clonotype was seen many times. No antigen is known for it. Regarding the study as a whole: There were HLA-C-restricted CMV-specific TCR beta clonotypes dominating the ex vivo response.

V and J are TRBV7-6 and TRBJ2-1, with no clear D. The sequenced sample consisted of CD8+ T cells from PBMCs. This TCR was recovered from a human donor in good health (CMV status not recorded). Some clones in this sample may be carry-over from other donors' samples. The DNA of the CDR3 is TGTGCCAGCAGCGGCCAGGATGACTACAATGAGCAGTTCTTC. It encodes CASSGQDDYNEQFF.